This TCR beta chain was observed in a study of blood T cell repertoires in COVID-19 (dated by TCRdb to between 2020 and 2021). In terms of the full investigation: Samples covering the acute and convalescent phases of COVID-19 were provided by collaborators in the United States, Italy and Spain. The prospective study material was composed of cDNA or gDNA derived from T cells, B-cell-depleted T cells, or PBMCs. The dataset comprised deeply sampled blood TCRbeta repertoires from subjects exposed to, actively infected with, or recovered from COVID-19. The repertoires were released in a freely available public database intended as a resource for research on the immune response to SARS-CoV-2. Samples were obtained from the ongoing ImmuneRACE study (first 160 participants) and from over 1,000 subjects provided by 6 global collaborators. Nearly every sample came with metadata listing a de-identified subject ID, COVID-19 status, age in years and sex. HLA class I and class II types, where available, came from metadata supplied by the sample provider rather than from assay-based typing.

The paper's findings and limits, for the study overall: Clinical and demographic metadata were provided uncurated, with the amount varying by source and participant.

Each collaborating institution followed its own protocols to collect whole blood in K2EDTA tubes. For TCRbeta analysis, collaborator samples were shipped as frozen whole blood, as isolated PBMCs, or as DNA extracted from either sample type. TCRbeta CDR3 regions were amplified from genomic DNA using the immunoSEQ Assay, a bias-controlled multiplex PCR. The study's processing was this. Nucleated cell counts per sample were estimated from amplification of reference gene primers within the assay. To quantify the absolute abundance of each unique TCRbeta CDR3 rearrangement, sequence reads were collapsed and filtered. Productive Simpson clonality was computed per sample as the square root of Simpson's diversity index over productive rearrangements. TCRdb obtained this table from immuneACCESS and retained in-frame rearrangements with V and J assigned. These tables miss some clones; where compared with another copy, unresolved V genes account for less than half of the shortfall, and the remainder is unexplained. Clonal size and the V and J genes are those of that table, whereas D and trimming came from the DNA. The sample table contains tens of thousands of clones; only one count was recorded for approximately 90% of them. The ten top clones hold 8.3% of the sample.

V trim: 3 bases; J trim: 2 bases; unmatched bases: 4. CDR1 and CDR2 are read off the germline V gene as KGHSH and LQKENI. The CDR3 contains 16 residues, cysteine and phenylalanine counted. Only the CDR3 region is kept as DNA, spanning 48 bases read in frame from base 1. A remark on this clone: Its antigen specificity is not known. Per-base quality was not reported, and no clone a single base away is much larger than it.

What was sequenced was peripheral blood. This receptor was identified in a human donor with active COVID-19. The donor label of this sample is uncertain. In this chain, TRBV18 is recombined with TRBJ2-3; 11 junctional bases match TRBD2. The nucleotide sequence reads TGTGCCAGCTCACCTCTTAGCGGGGGGGCCACAGATACGCAGTATTTT. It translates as CASSPLSGGATDTQYF.